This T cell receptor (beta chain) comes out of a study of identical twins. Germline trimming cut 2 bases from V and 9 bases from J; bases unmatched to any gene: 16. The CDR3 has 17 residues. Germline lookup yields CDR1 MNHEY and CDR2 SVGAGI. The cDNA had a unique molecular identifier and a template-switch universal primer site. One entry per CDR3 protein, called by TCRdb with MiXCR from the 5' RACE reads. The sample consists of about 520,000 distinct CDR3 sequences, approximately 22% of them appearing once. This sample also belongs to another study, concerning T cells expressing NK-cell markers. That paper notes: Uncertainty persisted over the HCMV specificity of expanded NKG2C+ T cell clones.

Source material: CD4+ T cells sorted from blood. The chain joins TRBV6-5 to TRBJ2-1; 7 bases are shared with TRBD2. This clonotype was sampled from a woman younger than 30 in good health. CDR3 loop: CASSYRWRELRWSEQFF. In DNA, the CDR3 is TGTGCCAGCAGTTACAGGTGGCGGGAGTTGCGTTGGAGTGAGCAGTTCTTC.